This TCR beta chain came from a study of glioma-infiltrating T cells. Study-wide results and limits: Gliomas, especially low-grade, showed above-expected tissue-blood divergence; non-neoplastic patients showed below. Very few CDR3 sequences were shared between tissue and blood.

The CDR3 length is 13 residues. The germline V gene encodes CDR1 MNHNS and CDR2 SASEGT. Deletions cut 7 bases from V and 1 base from J, with 10 bases between. The iRepertoire nested amplicon-rescue multiplex PCR amplified TCR alpha and beta CDR3s from RNA. For one-step reverse transcription and amplification, roughly 95-400 ng of tissue mRNA or PBMC total RNA was used. TCRdb processed the multiplex PCR reads anew with MiXCR; each CDR3 protein has one entry. The data show roughly 120,000 distinct CDR3 sequences, 23% seen once. This clonotype was observed many times. As yet, its antigen is unknown. This chain uses TRBV6-1 with TRBJ2-5; D is possibly TRBD2 (6 bases). The sample was glioma tissue, nonneoplastic brain tissue, or PBMCs (not recorded which). The receptor was derived from a human donor with low-grade glioma or glioblastoma, undergoing nonglioma brain surgery, or in good health (not recorded which). The CDR3 loop is CASKVAAQETQYF. The CDR3 nucleotides read TGTGCCAGCAAGGTAGCGGCCCAAGAGACCCAGTACTTC.